This TCR beta chain was identified in a study of response to subunit inactivated influenza vaccine. Study results and limitations: T cells newly recruited by each seasonal influenza vaccination are few, the authors suggested.

The CDR3 has 16 amino acids. Trimming left V 5 bases short and J 0 bases short, with 17 bases between. Germline loops: CDR1 MDHEN, CDR2 SYDVKM. As to this clonotype: Its cognate antigen is unknown.

TCRdb reprocessed the RT-PCR reads via MiXCR and lists one record per CDR3 protein. The sample has 290,000 or so distinct CDR3 sequences, around 20% seen once. This clonotype was obtained from a man aged 45-69 years who received an inactivated influenza vaccine. The sample was PBMCs from blood, taken 21 months after vaccination. The J gene is TRBJ2-7, the V gene TRBV28, with D maybe TRBD1 (6 bases). For the CDR3, the DNA is TGTGCCAGCAGTGGCATTTGGACAGTTAGCTCCTACGAGCAGTACTTC. This encodes CASSGIWTVSSYEQYF.